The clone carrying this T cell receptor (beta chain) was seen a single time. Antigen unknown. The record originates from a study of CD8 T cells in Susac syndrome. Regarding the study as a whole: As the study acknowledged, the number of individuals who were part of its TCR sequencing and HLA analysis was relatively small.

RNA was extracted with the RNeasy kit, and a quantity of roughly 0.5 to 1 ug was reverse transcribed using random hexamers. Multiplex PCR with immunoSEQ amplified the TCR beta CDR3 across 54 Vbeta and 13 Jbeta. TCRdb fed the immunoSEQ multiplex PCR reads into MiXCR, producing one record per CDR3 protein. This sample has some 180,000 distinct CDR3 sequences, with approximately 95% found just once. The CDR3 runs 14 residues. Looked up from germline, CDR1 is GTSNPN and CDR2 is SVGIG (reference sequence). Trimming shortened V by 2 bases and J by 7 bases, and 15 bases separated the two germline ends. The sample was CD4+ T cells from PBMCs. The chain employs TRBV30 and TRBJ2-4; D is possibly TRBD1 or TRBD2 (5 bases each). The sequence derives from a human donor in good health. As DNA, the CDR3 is TGTGCCTGGAGTAGGGACCTAGGGGATAACATTCAGTACTTC. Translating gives CAWSRDLGDNIQYF.